The clone carrying this T cell receptor (beta chain) is medium-sized by share. Its specificity is unknown. The data are from a study of immune heterogeneity within non-small cell lung tumors. General study results and limits: Within a patient, dominant CDR3 beta clonotypes were shared across sites, though different locations had unique frequent clones. Different patients shared few of their high-frequency T-cell receptor beta clonotypes.

The authors used around 590 ng of bulk tumor genomic DNA per sample as template. Taken during surgery, several biopsies per primary tumor were spaced as far apart as possible within the tumor mass. The study cohort was described as untreated, and its members had newly diagnosed non-small cell lung cancer. They went on to have curative surgery. Multiplex PCR relied on 32 V and 13 J primers to amplify TCR beta CDR3. In TCRdb, the multiplex PCR reads were re-called with MiXCR into one record per CDR3 protein. The sample lists a few thousand distinct CDR3 sequences; less than 20% were seen once. Germline values: CDR1 DFQATT, CDR2 SNEGSKA (reference sequence). The CDR3 extends over 19 amino acids. After removal of 5 bases from V and 1 base from J, the junction contained 18 bases not matched to a gene.

Sequencing used lung tumor tissue. The TCR sequence derives from a man between 40 and 49 years old with non-small cell lung cancer. The chain has TRBV20-1 and TRBJ2-2; 8 bases align to TRBD2. The CDR3 is CSASPRGAGGLLNTGELFF. CDR3 DNA sequence: TGCAGTGCTTCCCCCCGGGGGGCGGGAGGCCTACTGAACACCGGGGAGCTGTTTTTT.